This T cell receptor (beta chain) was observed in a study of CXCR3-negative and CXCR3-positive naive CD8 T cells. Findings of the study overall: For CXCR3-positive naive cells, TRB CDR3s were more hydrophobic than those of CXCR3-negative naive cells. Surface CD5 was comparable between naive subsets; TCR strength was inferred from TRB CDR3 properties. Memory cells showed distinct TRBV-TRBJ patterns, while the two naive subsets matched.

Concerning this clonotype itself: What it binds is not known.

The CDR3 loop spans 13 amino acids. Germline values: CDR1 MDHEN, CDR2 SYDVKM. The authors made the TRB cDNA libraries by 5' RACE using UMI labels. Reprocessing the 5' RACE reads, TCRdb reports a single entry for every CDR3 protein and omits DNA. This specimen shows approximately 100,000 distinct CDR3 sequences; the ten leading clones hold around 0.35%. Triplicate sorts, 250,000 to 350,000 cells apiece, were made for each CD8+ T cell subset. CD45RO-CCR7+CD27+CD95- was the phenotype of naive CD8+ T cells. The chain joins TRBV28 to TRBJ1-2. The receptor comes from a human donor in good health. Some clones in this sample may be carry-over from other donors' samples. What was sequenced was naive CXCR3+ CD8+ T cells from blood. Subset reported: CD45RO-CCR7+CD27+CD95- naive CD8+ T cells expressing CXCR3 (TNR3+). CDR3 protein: CASSFKGFDGYTF.